These 13 T cell receptor beta chains came from one sample sequenced in a study of cytomegalovirus exposure and HLA in healthy donors. With 60 Vbeta and 13 Jbeta primers, the PCR was carried out. This table comes from immunoSEQ multiplex PCR, and its TCRdb copy is limited to in-frame clones, with some not included. The sample yields 150,000 to 200,000 clones, approximately 84% seen once. Sequencing input: PBMCs. Every receptor here comes from a girl aged 10 to 17 in good health and CMV-seropositive.

This sequence joins TRBV2 and TRBJ1-6; D perhaps matches TRBD1 (6 bases). Trimming shortened V by 6 bases and J by 5 bases, and 8 bases separated the two germline ends. The V gene's germline CDR1 is SNHLY and CDR2 FYNNEI. The CDR3 is 13 amino acids. The chain's CDR3 is CASRDSHNSPLHF. DNA of the CDR3: TGTGCCAGCAGGGACAGCCATAATTCACCCCTCCACTTT.

This chain links TRBV6-5 with TRBJ1-3; tentative D call: TRBD1 (5 bases). This CDR3 has 14 residues. Germline V gene sequence: CDR1 MNHEY, CDR2 SVGAGI. Between the trimmed V and J ends, which lost 6 bases and 1 base, there was a span of 10 bases. CDR3 amino acids: CASSLTVSGNTIYF. The CDR3 DNA reads TGTGCCAGCAGCCTGACAGTTTCTGGAAACACCATATATTTT.

The J gene is TRBJ2-3, the V gene TRBV10-3; TRBD2 agrees at 14 bases. Trimming removed 8 bases from V and 2 bases from J; junction bases left unmatched: 9. CDR3 length: 17 residues. In germline, CDR1 is ENHRY, CDR2 SYGVKD. The CDR3 is CAISRTSGGPNTDTQYF. DNA of the CDR3: TGTGCCATCTCTCGGACTAGCGGGGGGCCAAACACAGATACGCAGTATTTT.

This clone was seen a single time. The chain has TRBV19 and TRBJ1-1; TRBD1 matches 7 bases. This CDR3 is built from 13 residues. The V and J ends lost 5 bases and 4 bases, in that order; junction bases with no gene match: 4. The germline V gene has CDR1 LNHDA and CDR2 SQIVND (reference sequence). Written as DNA, the CDR3 is TGTGCCAGTAGTTCGCAGGGGGGCACTGAAGCTTTCTTT. It is translated as CASSSQGGTEAFF.

Comment on this clone: At one boundary the junction diverges from the germline segment, which might be a read error. The CDR3 is CACREREVGNQPQHF. CDR3 bases: TGTGCCTGCAGAGAAAGGGAGGTTGGAAATCAGCCCCAGCATTTT. This chain connects TRBV7-2 to TRBJ1-5; the D is unclear. Germline V gives CDR1 SGHTA, CDR2 FQGNSA. The CDR3 has 15 amino acids.

This clone has just a few counts. The J gene is TRBJ1-6, the V gene TRBV19; D possibly corresponds to TRBD1 (6 bases). Germline CDR1 reads LNHDA; CDR2 reads SQIVND (reference sequence). Trimming removed 10 bases at V and 8 bases at J, with 15 bases between. CDR3 size: 13 residues. As DNA, the CDR3 is TGTGCCACTGAAGGGGGTCGAGATTCACCCCTCCACTTT. It codes for CATEGGRDSPLHF.

The V and J genes are TRBV27 and TRBJ2-6; tentatively, D is TRBD2 (6 bases). The ends were cut back, 6 bases at V and 0 bases at J, with 18 bases in the middle. The CDR3 runs 18 residues. Germline V gene data show CDR1 as MNHEY and CDR2 as SMNVEV (reference sequence). The CDR3 DNA follows: TGTGCCAGCAGGCGAGGGGCCGCGGGATACTCTGGGGCCAACGTCCTGACTTTC. It translates to CASRRGAAGYSGANVLTF.

The rearrangement uses TRBV18 and TRBJ2-7; 10 bases align to TRBD1. V lost 2 bases and J lost 5; bases outside the gene matches: 3. In germline, CDR1 is KGHSH, CDR2 LQKENI. The CDR3 loop spans 14 amino acids. The CDR3 here is CASSPATGGNEQYF. CDR3 nucleotide sequence: TGTGCCAGCTCACCAGCGACAGGGGGCAACGAGCAGTACTTC.

This chain connects TRBV7-9 to TRBJ2-5; 7 positions match TRBD2. With the DNA end fitting TRBJ2-7 better, the J assignment may be wrong. Germline values: CDR1 SEHNR, CDR2 FQNEAQ (reference sequence). This CDR3 region has 15 residues. CDR3 bases: TGTGCCAGCAGCGCAAAGGGAGGGAGGGCCTACGAGCAGTACTTC. It specifies CASSAKGGRAYEQYF.

This clone was seen more than once but under ten times. The chain recombines TRBV5-6 with TRBJ1-4; 8 bases agree with TRBD1. The J segment lost 6 bases and the V segment lost 4 bases, leaving 8 bases of the junction unmatched. The CDR3 has 15 residues. Germline V gives CDR1 SGHDT, CDR2 YYEEEE. This chain's CDR3 is CASSVRGPLDEKLFF. CDR3 nucleotides: TGTGCCAGCAGCGTCAGGGGGCCCTTAGATGAAAAACTGTTTTTT. The whole variable domain, filled in from reference TRBV5-6 and TRBJ1-4, reads DAGVTQSPTHLIKTRGQQVTLRCSPKSGHDTVSWYQQALGQGPQFIFQYYEEEERQRGNFPDRFSGHQFPNYSSELNVNALLLGDSALYLCASSVRGPLDEKLFFGSGTQLSVL.

This chain connects TRBV6-5 to TRBJ1-6; 11 bases map to TRBD1. This CDR3 is built from 15 residues. After removal of 5 bases from V and 8 bases from J, the junction contained 5 bases not matched to a gene. Germline V gives CDR1 MNHEY, CDR2 SVGAGI. Here the CDR3 reads CASSTGQGVYSPLHF. In DNA form, the CDR3 reads TGTGCCAGCAGTACGGGACAGGGGGTTTATTCACCCCTCCACTTT.

The chain links TRBV19 to TRBJ1-1, with D perhaps TRBD1 (6 bases). Looked up from germline, CDR1 is LNHDA and CDR2 is SQIVND (reference sequence). Between the trimmed V and J ends, which lost 4 bases and 5 bases, there was a span of 17 bases. CDR3 length equals 15 residues. CDR3 loop: CASSKYPGVRTEAFF. CDR3 coding DNA: TGTGCCAGTAGTAAGTACCCAGGGGTGCGAACTGAAGCTTTCTTT.

Comments on this clone: A read error may account for a junction end that differs from germline. This chain links TRBV7-9 with TRBJ1-5, with 8 bases fitting TRBD1. The germline V gene encodes CDR1 SEHNR and CDR2 FQNEAQ (reference sequence). There are 16 residues in the CDR3. CDR3: CSSSLSSGQDNQPQHF. The CDR3 DNA follows: TGTTCCAGCAGCCTCTCCTCGGGACAGGACAATCAGCCCCAGCATTTT. Full variable domain (outside the CDR3, taken from reference TRBV7-9 and TRBJ1-5): DTGVSQNPRHKITKRGQNVTFRCDPISEHNRLYWYRQTLGQGPEFLTYFQNEAQLEKSRLLSDRFSAERPKGSFSTLEIQRTEQGDSAMYLCSSSLSSGQDNQPQHFGDGTRLSIL.